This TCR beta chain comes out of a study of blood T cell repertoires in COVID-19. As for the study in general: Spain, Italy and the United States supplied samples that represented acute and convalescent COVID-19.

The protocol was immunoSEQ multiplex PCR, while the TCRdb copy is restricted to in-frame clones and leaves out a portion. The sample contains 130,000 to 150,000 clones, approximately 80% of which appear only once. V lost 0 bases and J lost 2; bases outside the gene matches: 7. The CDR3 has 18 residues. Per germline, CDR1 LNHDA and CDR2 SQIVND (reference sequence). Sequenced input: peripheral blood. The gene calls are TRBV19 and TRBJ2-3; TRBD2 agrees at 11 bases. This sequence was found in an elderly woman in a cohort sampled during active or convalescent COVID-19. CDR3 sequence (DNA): TGTGCCAGTAGTATAGACCGTAGCGGGGGGGCCTTCACAGATACGCAGTATTTT. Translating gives CASSIDRSGGAFTDTQYF.